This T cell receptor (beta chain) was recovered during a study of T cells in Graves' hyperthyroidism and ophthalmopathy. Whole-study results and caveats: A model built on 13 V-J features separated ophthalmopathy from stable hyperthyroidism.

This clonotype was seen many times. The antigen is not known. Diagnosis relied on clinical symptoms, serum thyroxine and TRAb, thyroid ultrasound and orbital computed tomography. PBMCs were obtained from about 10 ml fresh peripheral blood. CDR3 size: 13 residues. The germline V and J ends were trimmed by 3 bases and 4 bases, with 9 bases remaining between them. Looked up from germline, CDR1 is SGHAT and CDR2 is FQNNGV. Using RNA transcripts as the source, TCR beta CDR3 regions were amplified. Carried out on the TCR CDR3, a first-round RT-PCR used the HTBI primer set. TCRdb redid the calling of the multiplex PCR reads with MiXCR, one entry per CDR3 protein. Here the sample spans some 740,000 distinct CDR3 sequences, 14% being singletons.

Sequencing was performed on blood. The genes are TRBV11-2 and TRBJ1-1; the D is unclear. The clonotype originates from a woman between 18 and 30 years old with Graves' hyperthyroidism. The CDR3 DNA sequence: TGTGCCAGCAGCTTCTACCACGGCACTGAAGCTTTCTTT. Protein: CASSFYHGTEAFF. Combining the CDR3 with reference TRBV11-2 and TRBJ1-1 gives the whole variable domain EAGVAQSPRYKIIEKRQSVAFWCNPISGHATLYWYQQILGQGPKLLIQFQNNGVVDDSQLPKDRFSAERLKGVDSTLKIQPAKLEDSAVYLCASSFYHGTEAFFGQGTRLTVV.